Listed below are T cell receptor beta chains from one sample, sequenced in a study of identical twins. In TCRdb, the 5' RACE reads were re-called with MiXCR into one record per CDR3 protein. The sample shows approximately 280,000 distinct CDR3 sequences, approximately 8% of them seen only once. These records were also assigned to another study, of yellow fever vaccine responses in identical twins.

Sequenced sample: memory (CD45RO+) T cells sorted from blood. Receptor source: a young woman in good health. CDR3s include the opening cysteine and the closing phenylalanine or tryptophan. A D gene is named only where the DNA matches it firmly. Rows may omit the clone size; those that give it use once, few, many or a size class.

v_call: TRBV10-1
j_call: TRBJ2-3
d_call: NA
clone_size: NA
cdr3_aa: CASSESPTDTQYF
cdr3_nt: TGCGCCAGCAGTGAGTCACCCACAGATACGCAGTATTTT

v_call: TRBV3-1
j_call: TRBJ2-1
d_call: TRBD2
clone_size: NA
cdr3_aa: CACSQDRIAGGPIEQFF
cdr3_nt: TGTGCCTGCAGCCAAGATCGAATAGCGGGGGGGCCGATTGAGCAGTTCTTC

v_call: TRBV24-1
j_call: TRBJ1-2
d_call: NA
clone_size: many
cdr3_aa: CATSDFPVVRGYTF
cdr3_nt: TGTGCCACCAGTGATTTCCCGGTGGTTAGGGGCTACACCTTC

v_call: TRBV19
j_call: TRBJ2-3
d_call: TRBD2
clone_size: NA
cdr3_aa: CASSLPTSPDTQYF
cdr3_nt: TGTGCCAGTAGTTTGCCGACTAGCCCAGATACGCAGTATTTT

v_call: TRBV5-6
j_call: TRBJ2-2
d_call: NA
clone_size: many
cdr3_aa: CASSPVVGVTGELFF
cdr3_nt: TGTGCCAGCAGCCCTGTAGTCGGGGTCACCGGGGAGCTGTTTTTT

v_call: TRBV23-1
j_call: TRBJ2-5
d_call: NA
clone_size: NA
cdr3_aa: CASARKGRQETQYF
cdr3_nt: TGCGCCAGCGCAAGGAAGGGTAGGCAAGAGACCCAGTACTTC

v_call: TRBV2
j_call: TRBJ2-6
d_call: NA
clone_size: NA
cdr3_aa: CAFSFRYEGRRSGANVLTF
cdr3_nt: TGTGCCTTCAGTTTCCGTTACGAGGGACGGCGCTCTGGGGCCAACGTCCTGACTTTC

v_call: TRBV10-3
j_call: TRBJ2-3
d_call: TRBD2
clone_size: NA
cdr3_aa: CAISRGGDTQYF
cdr3_nt: TGTGCCATATCCCGGGGGGGAGATACGCAGTATTTT

v_call: TRBV3-1
j_call: TRBJ2-7
d_call: TRBD1
clone_size: NA
cdr3_aa: CASSPRTGSSYEQYF
cdr3_nt: TGTGCCAGCAGCCCTCGGACAGGGTCCTCCTACGAGCAGTACTTC

v_call: TRBV12-3/TRBV12-4
j_call: TRBJ1-4
d_call: NA
clone_size: few
cdr3_aa: CASSHSTGREKLFF
cdr3_nt: TGTGCCAGCAGTCATTCGACAGGCCGTGAAAAACTGTTTTTT

v_call: TRBV6-1
j_call: TRBJ2-2
d_call: NA
clone_size: NA
cdr3_aa: CASSEGRDTGELFF
cdr3_nt: TGTGCCAGCAGTGAAGGAAGGGACACCGGGGAGCTGTTTTTT

v_call: TRBV10-3
j_call: TRBJ1-5
d_call: NA
clone_size: NA
cdr3_aa: CAISESNSKQPQHF
cdr3_nt: TGTGCCATCAGTGAGTCGAACAGTAAACAGCCCCAGCATTTT

v_call: TRBV28
j_call: TRBJ2-7
d_call: NA
clone_size: few
cdr3_aa: CASRSRGYEQYF
cdr3_nt: TGTGCCAGCAGGTCACGAGGCTACGAGCAGTACTTC

v_call: TRBV15
j_call: TRBJ2-1
d_call: NA
clone_size: few
cdr3_aa: CATSRDRLDQFF
cdr3_nt: TGTGCCACCAGCAGAGACCGACTAGACCAGTTCTTC

v_call: TRBV18
j_call: TRBJ1-2
d_call: NA
clone_size: many
cdr3_aa: CASSPPRRELYGYTF
cdr3_nt: TGTGCCAGCTCACCACCCCGTAGGGAGCTATATGGCTACACCTTC

v_call: TRBV6-1
j_call: TRBJ1-1
d_call: NA
clone_size: few
cdr3_aa: CASSGEGGGTEAFF
cdr3_nt: TGTGCCAGCAGCGGAGAGGGGGGAGGCACTGAAGCTTTCTTT

v_call: TRBV2
j_call: TRBJ1-6
d_call: NA
clone_size: few
cdr3_aa: CASSVRGDNSPLHF
cdr3_nt: TGTGCCAGCAGTGTGAGGGGGGATAATTCACCCCTCCACTTT

v_call: TRBV25-1
j_call: TRBJ2-2
d_call: NA
clone_size: many
cdr3_aa: CASSEPGLSSGELFF
cdr3_nt: TGTGCCAGCAGTGAACCGGGACTGTCTTCCGGGGAGCTGTTTTTT

v_call: TRBV28
j_call: TRBJ2-7
d_call: TRBD1
clone_size: NA
cdr3_aa: CASNTQAGQGLYEQYF
cdr3_nt: TGTGCCAGCAACACTCAGGCCGGACAGGGGCTCTACGAGCAGTACTTC

v_call: TRBV28
j_call: TRBJ2-2
d_call: NA
clone_size: many
cdr3_aa: CASRRQGAGGELFF
cdr3_nt: TGTGCCAGCAGACGACAGGGAGCGGGAGGGGAGCTGTTTTTT

v_call: TRBV9
j_call: TRBJ2-3
d_call: NA
clone_size: NA
cdr3_aa: CASSGQSRTDTQYF
cdr3_nt: TGTGCCAGCAGCGGACAGAGTCGCACAGATACGCAGTATTTT

v_call: TRBV3-1
j_call: TRBJ1-2
d_call: TRBD1
clone_size: NA
cdr3_aa: CASTQEDRPWGYTF
cdr3_nt: TGTGCCAGCACCCAAGAGGACAGGCCTTGGGGCTACACCTTC

v_call: TRBV7-2
j_call: TRBJ1-6
d_call: TRBD1
clone_size: NA
cdr3_aa: CASSEQGGGNSPLHF
cdr3_nt: TGTGCCAGCAGCGAGCAGGGGGGAGGTAATTCACCCCTCCACTTT

v_call: TRBV5-1
j_call: TRBJ1-1
d_call: NA
clone_size: many
cdr3_aa: CASSLGGQGRMNTEAFF
cdr3_nt: TGCGCCAGCAGCTTGGGAGGGCAGGGGAGGATGAACACTGAAGCTTTCTTT

v_call: TRBV20-1
j_call: TRBJ1-1
d_call: TRBD1
clone_size: few
cdr3_aa: CSAQGAGRITEAFF
cdr3_nt: TGCAGTGCCCAGGGGGCAGGGAGGATCACTGAAGCTTTCTTT

v_call: TRBV10-3
j_call: TRBJ1-2
d_call: NA
clone_size: few
cdr3_aa: CAVLQGFGYTF
cdr3_nt: TGTGCCGTGCTACAGGGTTTTGGCTACACCTTC

v_call: TRBV6-2/TRBV6-3
j_call: TRBJ2-4
d_call: TRBD2
clone_size: NA
cdr3_aa: CASRGLAGPKNIQYF
cdr3_nt: TGTGCCAGCAGGGGACTAGCGGGACCCAAAAACATTCAGTACTTC

v_call: TRBV4-1
j_call: TRBJ2-5
d_call: NA
clone_size: many
cdr3_aa: CASSQDIGETQYF
cdr3_nt: TGCGCCAGCAGCCAAGATATCGGAGAGACCCAGTACTTC

v_call: TRBV11-2
j_call: TRBJ1-1
d_call: NA
clone_size: many
cdr3_aa: CASSLDYDEAFF
cdr3_nt: TGTGCCAGCAGCTTAGACTACGATGAAGCTTTCTTT

v_call: TRBV7-3
j_call: TRBJ2-7
d_call: TRBD1
clone_size: NA
cdr3_aa: CASSLMGTGGDEQYF
cdr3_nt: TGTGCCAGCAGCTTAATGGGGACAGGGGGCGACGAGCAGTACTTC

v_call: TRBV4-1
j_call: TRBJ2-1
d_call: TRBD1
clone_size: many
cdr3_aa: CASSQDPGTGIKNEQFF
cdr3_nt: TGCGCCAGCAGCCAAGATCCCGGGACAGGGATTAAGAATGAGCAGTTCTTC

v_call: TRBV20-1
j_call: TRBJ2-5
d_call: TRBD2
clone_size: many
cdr3_aa: CSAPPLAGGGETQYF
cdr3_nt: TGCAGTGCCCCACCTCTAGCGGGAGGCGGAGAGACCCAGTACTTC

v_call: TRBV19
j_call: TRBJ2-1
d_call: NA
clone_size: NA
cdr3_aa: CASSITDYNEQFF
cdr3_nt: TGTGCCAGTAGTATTACGGACTACAATGAGCAGTTCTTC

v_call: TRBV28
j_call: TRBJ1-4
d_call: NA
clone_size: few
cdr3_aa: CAAGPLGVSEKLFF
cdr3_nt: TGTGCCGCCGGACCCCTCGGAGTGAGTGAAAAACTGTTTTTT

v_call: TRBV12-3/TRBV12-4
j_call: TRBJ2-7
d_call: NA
clone_size: many
cdr3_aa: CASSLSRGNSYEQYF
cdr3_nt: TGTGCCAGCAGTTTATCCAGGGGTAACTCCTACGAGCAGTACTTC

v_call: TRBV6-5
j_call: TRBJ2-1
d_call: NA
clone_size: many
cdr3_aa: CASSYSGMSYNEQFF
cdr3_nt: TGTGCCAGCAGTTACTCGGGAATGTCCTACAATGAGCAGTTCTTC